The rows below give T cell receptor beta chains drawn from one sample of a study of T cell changes during pregnancy in multiple sclerosis. TCRdb's copy holds only in-frame clones and misses some; the assay was immunoSEQ multiplex PCR. The sample holds around 19,000 clones, around nine tenths seen once. The source was CD8+ T cells from peripheral blood mononuclear cells, collected after pregnancy. Every receptor here comes from a female donor in good health, enrolled as a control in a pregnancy study. CDR3s leave out the opening cysteine and the closing phenylalanine or tryptophan. D genes are given only for firm matches. Only part of the rows carry a size: once, few, many, or a class if the clone is expanded.

TRBD1,TRBV11-2,TRBJ2-2,-,ASSSKGTGHTGELF
-,TRBV7-2,TRBJ2-5,-,ASSLEPGLETQY
-,TRBV7-9,TRBJ1-2,-,ASTPFRGGFYGYT
TRBD2,TRBV28,TRBJ2-2,-,ASSHGGGHTGELF
TRBD1,TRBV5-6,TRBJ1-2,few,ASSSTGLAYGYT
TRBD1,TRBV19,TRBJ1-5,-,ASRGTRGNQPQH
-,TRBV6-5,TRBJ1-4,-,ASSSPAGPNEKLF
-,TRBV5-1,TRBJ1-2,-,ASSLAVKALGPNYGYT
-,TRBV4-3,TRBJ1-1,-,ASSQEVTANTEAF
-,TRBV5-6,TRBJ1-2,-,ASRPTQGWGYT
TRBD1,TRBV9,TRBJ2-7,-,ASSTINRDRPYYEQY
TRBD1,TRBV6-1,TRBJ1-1,-,ASSKQGSSFTEAF
TRBD1,TRBV14,TRBJ1-2,-,ASSPGTGANYGYT